The clone carrying this T cell receptor (beta chain) was counted only a few times. The antigen is not known. V shed 4 bases, J shed 12 bases, and the junction held 12 bases outside the gene matches. The CDR3 runs to 14 residues. CDR1 is LNHDA and CDR2 is SQIVND in the germline V gene (reference sequence). These data originate in a study of OX40 agonist ivuxolimab in advanced cancers. Notes on the study in general: Clonal expansion by week 6 occurred in CD4+ and CD8+ blood T cells (at 0.1 to 3.0 mg/kg).

Sequencing was performed with immunoSEQ multiplex PCR; in TCRdb, only in-frame clones are kept and a portion is missing. Among roughly 60,000 clones listed, roughly 85% were seen once. The specimen was CD4+ or CD8+ T cells sorted from blood, collected in a trial of the OX40 agonist ivuxolimab. This chain joins TRBV19 and TRBJ2-1; 7 bases fit TRBD1. The TCR comes from an adult with an advanced solid tumor such as melanoma, head and neck, liver or kidney cancer. The CDR3 sequence is CASSTRQGADGQFF. The CDR3 DNA reads as TGTGCCAGTAGTACCCGACAGGGCGCAGACGGGCAGTTCTTC.